This TCR beta chain was retrieved from a study of T-cell memory formation after mild COVID-19. As for the study in general: There were largely donor-specific TCR clusters.

TCRdb ran MiXCR on the 5' RACE reads and lists one entry per CDR3 protein. The sample carries more than 250,000 distinct CDR3 sequences, roughly 16% recorded once. This CDR3 has 16 residues. CDR1 and CDR2 (germline): SGHTA, FQGNSA. Trimming took 2 bases from V and 1 from J, leaving 12 bases between them. Sequencing input: PBMCs or a T cell subset sorted from them (not recorded which). The TCR originated in a man between 18 and 35 years old who had mild COVID-19 (a few samples of this study predate the infection). Cell type and time point are not known. The genes are TRBV7-2 and TRBJ1-5; weak D call: TRBD1 (6 bases). CDR3 amino acids: CASSLTTGFSNQPQHF. CDR3 coding DNA: TGTGCCAGCAGCTTAACAACAGGGTTCAGCAATCAGCCCCAGCATTTT.